This T cell receptor beta chain was identified in a study of T cell changes during pregnancy in multiple sclerosis. A few counts support this clone. Profiled with immunoSEQ multiplex PCR; TCRdb holds only in-frame clones, not every one. This table has roughly 83,000 clones, about 89% appearing once. This receptor was obtained from a female donor in good health, serving as a control in a pregnancy study. Some clones in this sample may be carry-over from other donors' samples. The sample in question was PBMCs, obtained in the first trimester of pregnancy.

The CDR3 DNA reads TGTGCCAGCAGTGAAGAAGCCCCGAGCTCCTACAATGAGCAGTTCTTC. Translated: CASSEEAPSSYNEQFF. The chain links TRBV2 to TRBJ2-1; D remains ambiguous. The CDR3 has 16 residues. Germline V gene data show CDR1 as SNHLY and CDR2 as FYNNEI. The V end lost 1 base, the J end lost 0 bases, and 10 bases lay between the germline ends.